This is a list of T cell receptor beta chains from one sample in a study of cytomegalovirus exposure and HLA in healthy donors. Profiling relied on immunoSEQ multiplex PCR, and the TCRdb table lists in-frame clones only, not all of them. The repertoire has some 120,000 clones, 74% of them found once; the top ten carry 5.8%. Sequenced: PBMCs. These receptors were obtained from a woman aged 50 to 60 in good health and CMV-seropositive. CDR3s include the opening cysteine and the closing phenylalanine or tryptophan. A D gene is named only where the DNA matches it firmly. Only part of the rows carry a size: once, few, many, or a class if the clone is expanded.

d_gene	j_gene	v_gene	abundance	CDR3nt	CDR3aa
TRBD1	TRBJ1-1	TRBV2	few	TGTGCCAGCAAAGCTTTCCTACCGGGACAGTCTGAAGCTTTCTTT	CASKAFLPGQSEAFF
NA	TRBJ2-3	TRBV25-1	NA	TGTGCCAGCAGTAGAAGGGGAGATACGCAGTATTTT	CASSRRGDTQYF
TRBD2	TRBJ2-7	TRBV15	NA	TGTGCCACCAGCAGAGAGGGCGGGGGTACCTACGAGCAGTACTTC	CATSREGGGTYEQYF
NA	TRBJ1-4	TRBV2	once	TGTGCCAGCAGTGTGTGGAGGCGGAGGGAAAAACTGTTTTTT	CASSVWRRREKLFF
NA	TRBJ1-2	TRBV5-5	few	TGTGCCAGCAGCTACGACCCGGGACATCCGAATGGCTACACCTTC	CASSYDPGHPNGYTF
NA	TRBJ2-5	TRBV7-9	few	TGTGCCAGCCGGTCTCGGCAGGGTAGGGAGACCCAGTACTTC	CASRSRQGRETQYF
NA	TRBJ2-7	TRBV14	NA	TGTGCCAGCAGCCCACTGATTCCGACTAGTCTACGCTACGAGCAGTACTTC	CASSPLIPTSLRYEQYF
NA	TRBJ2-5	TRBV7-2	NA	TGTGCCAGCAGCTTATTCCAGGAAGGGACCCAGTACTTC	CASSLFQEGTQYF
TRBD2	TRBJ2-5	TRBV9	NA	TGTGCCAGCAGCGTGGGACTAGCGGAAGAGACCCAGTACTTC	CASSVGLAEETQYF
TRBD1	TRBJ1-4	TRBV10-3	few	TGTGCCATCAGCGATCCGGGACAGGGTAATGAAAAACTGTTTTTT	CAISDPGQGNEKLFF
NA	TRBJ2-7	TRBV27	NA	TGTGCCAGCAGTTTATCTCCCCTCAGGGTTACCTACGAGCAGTACTTC	CASSLSPLRVTYEQYF
NA	TRBJ1-1	TRBV6-5	NA	TGTGCCAGCAGTAGGGGGAACACTGAAGCTTTCTTT	CASSRGNTEAFF
TRBD1	TRBJ1-2	TRBV6-1	NA	TGTGCCAGCGACAGGGAAATCGGCTACACCTTC	CASDREIGYTF
NA	TRBJ1-2	TRBV7-2	NA	TGTGCCAGCAGCCAATTGGGGCCTTGGGACTATGGCTACACCTTC	CASSQLGPWDYGYTF
NA	TRBJ2-2	TRBV6-1	NA	TGTGCCAGCAGGTTGGAGGGGATCACCGGGGAGCTGTTTTTT	CASRLEGITGELFF
NA	TRBJ1-1	TRBV5-5	NA	TGTGCCAGCGATACCAGTACGGGGGTGAACACTGAAGCTTTCTTT	CASDTSTGVNTEAFF
TRBD1	TRBJ1-2	TRBV5-4	NA	TGTGCCAGCAGCTGGATTACAGGGGCGTCGAGCTATGGCTACACCTTC	CASSWITGASSYGYTF
NA	TRBJ2-4	TRBV5-4	NA	TGTGCCAGCAGCTCGGACTTGGGGGGCATTCAGTACTTC	CASSSDLGGIQYF
TRBD2	TRBJ2-1	TRBV19	NA	TGTGCCAGTAGTAGGGTCCCCGGGACTACTTACAATGAGCAGTTCTTC	CASSRVPGTTYNEQFF
NA	TRBJ2-7	TRBV7-2	NA	TGTGCCAGCAGCACGGGACAAAACTACGAGCAGTACTTC	CASSTGQNYEQYF
NA	TRBJ2-4	TRBV19	few	TGTGCCAGTAGTATAGTCCCCCTAGCCAAAAACATTCAGTACTTC	CASSIVPLAKNIQYF
TRBD2	TRBJ2-3	TRBV5-4	NA	TGTGCCAGCAGCCCACGCAGCGGGGAGGGCACAGATACGCAGTATTTT	CASSPRSGEGTDTQYF
TRBD2	TRBJ2-5	TRBV2	NA	TGTGCCAGCAGTTTTACTAGCGCGCGGGAAATGTCCCAGTACTTC	CASSFTSAREMSQYF
NA	TRBJ2-1	TRBV19	NA	TGTGCCAGTAGTATGGACACCTTTGGGTACGGGTACAATGAGCAGTTCTTC	CASSMDTFGYGYNEQFF
NA	TRBJ1-2	TRBV4-3	NA	TGCGCCAGCAGCCAGGCCTACGAGGCGGGCTACACCTTC	CASSQAYEAGYTF